This entry concerns a single TCR beta chain. The antigen remains unidentified. These data are taken from a study of CD8 T cells in ankylosing spondylitis. This CDR3 contains 16 residues. Germline V CDR1 and CDR2: KGHDR, SFDVKD. J gave up 2 bases and V 2 bases, and 5 bases lay outside the gene matches. Each TCR beta library was made by quantitative 5'-RACE that incorporated molecular barcodes. TCRdb re-called the 5' RACE reads with MiXCR, one entry per CDR3 protein. The sample holds fewer than 650,000 distinct CDR3 sequences, roughly 12% seen once. Whole-study findings and limits: Made up of under ten highly homologous variants, a TCR beta motif appeared characteristic of ankylosing spondylitis blood.

The chain combines TRBV24-1 with TRBJ2-1; TRBD1 matches at 7 bases. The material sequenced was blood, either unsorted or a sorted T cell fraction (not recorded which). The receptor's source is a male donor with ankylosing spondylitis. For the CDR3, the DNA is TGTGCCACCAGTGATTCCCGGGACAGACCCTACAATGAGCAGTTCTTC. Translation gives CATSDSRDRPYNEQFF.